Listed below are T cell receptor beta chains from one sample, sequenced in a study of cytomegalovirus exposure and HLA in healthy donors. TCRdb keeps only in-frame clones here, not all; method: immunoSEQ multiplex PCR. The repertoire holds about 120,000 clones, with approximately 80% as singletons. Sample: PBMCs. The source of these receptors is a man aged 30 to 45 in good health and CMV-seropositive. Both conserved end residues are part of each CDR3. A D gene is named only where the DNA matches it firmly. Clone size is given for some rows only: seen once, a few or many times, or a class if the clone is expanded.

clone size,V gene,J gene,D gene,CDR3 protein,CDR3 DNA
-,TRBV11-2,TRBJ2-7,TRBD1,CASSLLGGFSYEQYF,TGTGCCAGCAGCTTATTAGGGGGCTTCTCCTACGAGCAGTACTTC
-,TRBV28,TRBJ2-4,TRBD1,CASSFPDRGSNIQYF,TGTGCCAGCAGTTTCCCCGACAGGGGGTCAAACATTCAGTACTTC
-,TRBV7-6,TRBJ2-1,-,CASSLGMVGSADNEQFF,TGTGCCAGCAGCTTAGGGATGGTGGGTTCCGCGGACAATGAGCAGTTCTTC
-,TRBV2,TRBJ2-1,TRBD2,CASSEEREVTYNEQFF,TGTGCCAGCAGTGAAGAACGGGAGGTCACCTACAATGAGCAGTTCTTC
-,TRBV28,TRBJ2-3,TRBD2,CASSLPLAGRDTQYF,TGTGCCAGCAGTTTACCCCTAGCGGGACGAGATACGCAGTATTTT
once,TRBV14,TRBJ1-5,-,CASSLFGLNQPQHF,TGTGCCAGCAGCCTATTTGGACTCAATCAGCCCCAGCATTTT
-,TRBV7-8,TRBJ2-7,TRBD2,CASSLVGLAGAPHEQYF,TGTGCCAGCAGCTTAGTGGGACTAGCGGGGGCCCCGCACGAGCAGTACTTC
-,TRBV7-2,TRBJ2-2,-,CASSLTGNTGELFF,TGTGCCAGCAGCCTAACAGGGAACACCGGGGAGCTGTTTTTT
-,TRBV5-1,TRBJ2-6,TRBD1,CASPIQDRDPGANGLTF,TGCGCCAGCCCCATACAGGACAGGGACCCTGGGGCCAACGGCCTGACTTTC
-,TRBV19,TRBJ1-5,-,CASSIGEGWVGNQPQHF,TGTGCCAGTAGTATAGGGGAGGGGTGGGTTGGCAATCAGCCCCAGCATTTT
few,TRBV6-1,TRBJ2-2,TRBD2,CASSEEASGPQGGELFF,TGTGCCAGCAGTGAAGAGGCTAGCGGGCCCCAGGGGGGGGAGCTGTTTTTT
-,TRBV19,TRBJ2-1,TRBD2,CASSALVAGDNEQFF,TGTGCCAGTAGTGCGTTGGTAGCGGGAGACAATGAGCAGTTCTTC
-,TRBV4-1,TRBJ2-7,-,CASTRRSSYEQYF,TGCGCCAGCACCCGACGGAGCTCCTACGAGCAGTACTTC
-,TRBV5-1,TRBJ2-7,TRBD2,CASSFRTSGVVIEQYF,TGCGCCAGCAGCTTCCGGACTAGCGGGGTAGTGATCGAGCAGTACTTC
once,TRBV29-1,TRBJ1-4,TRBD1,CSVDRGDEKLFF,TGCAGCGTTGACAGGGGGGATGAAAAACTGTTTTTT
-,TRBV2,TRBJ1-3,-,CASSEGQGNTIYF,TGTGCCAGCAGTGAAGGACAGGGAAACACCATATATTTT
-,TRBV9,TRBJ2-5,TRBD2,CASSVGSGGAGETQYF,TGTGCCAGCAGCGTAGGGAGCGGGGGGGCCGGTGAGACCCAGTACTTC
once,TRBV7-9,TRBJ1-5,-,CSSSYQGRGGNQPQHF,TGTTCCAGCAGTTACCAGGGCAGGGGAGGCAATCAGCCCCAGCATTTT
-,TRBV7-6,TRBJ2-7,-,CASSSPSRTATYEQYF,TGTGCCAGCAGCTCCCCTTCCCGCACAGCAACCTACGAGCAGTACTTC
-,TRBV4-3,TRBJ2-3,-,CASSQGGARNTQYF,TGCGCCAGCAGCCAAGGCGGGGCGCGGAATACGCAGTATTTT
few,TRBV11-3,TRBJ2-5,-,CASSFSVQETQYF,TGTGCCAGCAGCTTTTCAGTTCAAGAGACCCAGTACTTC
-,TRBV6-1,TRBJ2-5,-,CASSESRGRETQYF,TGTGCCAGCAGTGAATCGCGGGGGCGGGAGACCCAGTACTTC
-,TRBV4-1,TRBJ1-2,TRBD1,CASSHRTPGQGRGYGYTF,TGCGCCAGCAGCCATCGAACCCCGGGACAGGGTAGGGGCTATGGCTACACCTTC
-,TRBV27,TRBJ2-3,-,CASRFDPRVRNTDTQYF,TGTGCCAGCAGATTTGACCCGCGGGTGAGGAACACAGATACGCAGTATTTT
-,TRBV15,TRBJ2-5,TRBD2,CATSITSEQETQYF,TGTGCCACCAGCATAACTAGCGAACAAGAGACCCAGTACTTC
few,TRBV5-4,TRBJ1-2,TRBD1,CASSWTGTDGYTF,TGTGCCAGCAGTTGGACAGGGACTGACGGCTACACCTTC
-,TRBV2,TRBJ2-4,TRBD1,CASSGDRGNIQYF,TGTGCCAGCAGTGGGGACAGGGGCAACATTCAGTACTTC
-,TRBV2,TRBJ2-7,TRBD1,CASSEDRGLYEQYF,TGTGCCAGCAGTGAGGACAGGGGGCTCTACGAGCAGTACTTC
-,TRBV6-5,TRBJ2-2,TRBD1,CASSFTGGAGELFF,TGTGCCAGCAGTTTTACAGGGGGCGCCGGGGAGCTGTTTTTT
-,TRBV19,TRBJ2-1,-,CASRRSNLYNEQFF,TGTGCCAGTCGGCGGTCAAACCTATACAATGAGCAGTTCTTC
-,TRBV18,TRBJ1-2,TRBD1,CASSEGQGYYGYTF,TGTGCCAGCTCTGAAGGACAGGGGTACTATGGCTACACCTTC
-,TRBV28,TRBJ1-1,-,CASSWPAGAFF,TGTGCCAGCAGTTGGCCGGCGGGAGCTTTCTTT